These T cell receptor beta chains were read from a single sample in a study of T cell clones after liver transplantation. The table came from immunoSEQ multiplex PCR; TCRdb's copy has only in-frame clones and leaves some out. This repertoire shows about 33,000 clones, 90% to 95% found once; its top ten account for about 24%. The source material was CD8+ T cells from blood, sampled 12 months after liver transplant. All receptors derive from a human patient who received a liver transplant. Some T cells may have originated in the graft donor. Each CDR3 is given with its conserved first and last residue. D genes are given only for firm matches. Clone size is given for some rows only: seen once, a few or many times, or a class if the clone is expanded.

V gene	J gene	clone size	D gene	CDR3 protein	CDR3 DNA
TRBV27	TRBJ2-1	.	.	CASSLRASEQFF	TGTGCCAGCAGTTTAAGGGCCTCGGAGCAGTTCTTC
TRBV7-9	TRBJ2-2	.	TRBD2	CASSPLAGSNTGELFF	TGTGCCAGCAGCCCACTAGCGGGTTCGAACACCGGGGAGCTGTTTTTT
TRBV11-2	TRBJ2-7	.	.	CASTPGGISSYEQYF	TGTGCCAGCACCCCAGGGGGGATCTCCTCCTACGAGCAGTACTTC
TRBV27	TRBJ2-6	.	.	CASSLIWESGANVLTF	TGTGCCAGCAGTTTAATATGGGAGTCGGGGGCCAACGTCCTGACTTTC
TRBV4-1	TRBJ2-1	.	.	CASSQGPRAQYNEQFF	TGCGCCAGCAGCCAAGGCCCCAGGGCACAATACAATGAGCAGTTCTTC
TRBV6-1	TRBJ1-5	.	TRBD1	CASSWTGEQPQHF	TGTGCCAGCAGCTGGACAGGGGAACAGCCCCAGCATTTT
TRBV15	TRBJ2-1	once	.	CATSRDKSAGFYNEQFF	TGTGCCACCAGCAGAGATAAGTCGGCAGGATTCTACAATGAGCAGTTCTTC
TRBV27	TRBJ2-2	once	TRBD2	CASSLYSGLVGTGELFF	TGTGCCAGCAGTTTATACTCGGGACTAGTAGGCACCGGGGAGCTGTTTTTT
TRBV7-3	TRBJ2-1	.	.	CASSLGAGTLYNEQFF	TGTGCCAGCAGCTTGGGGGCGGGAACCCTTTACAATGAGCAGTTCTTC
TRBV11-3	TRBJ2-5	.	.	CASSSGETQYF	TGTGCCAGCAGCTCCGGGGAGACCCAGTACTTC
TRBV28	TRBJ2-5	.	.	CASSLVGALQTQYF	TGTGCCAGCAGTTTGGTCGGAGCCCTTCAGACCCAGTACTTC
TRBV4-2	TRBJ2-1	.	TRBD2	CASSQFKTGGPYNEQFF	TGTGCCAGCAGCCAATTTAAAACGGGAGGGCCCTACAATGAGCAGTTCTTC
TRBV7-6	TRBJ2-3	.	TRBD2	CASSRRSGSTDTQYF	TGTGCCAGCAGCCGACGTAGCGGGAGCACAGATACGCAGTATTTT
TRBV27	TRBJ2-4	.	.	CASSQGGETVWNIQYF	TGTGCCAGCAGTCAAGGTGGGGAGACGGTTTGGAACATTCAGTACTTC
TRBV13	TRBJ1-3	.	.	CASSLTGQFPGNTIYF	TGTGCCAGCAGCCTAACCGGACAGTTTCCTGGAAACACCATATATTTT
TRBV5-1	TRBJ1-1	.	.	CASSWEGGEVNTEAFF	TGCGCCAGCAGCTGGGAAGGGGGGGAAGTTAACACTGAAGCTTTCTTT
TRBV6-6	TRBJ1-1	.	TRBD1	CASSYGTGQNTEAFF	TGTGCCAGCAGTTACGGGACAGGACAGAACACTGAAGCTTTCTTT
TRBV6-1	TRBJ2-7	.	.	CASSEAPSASVSYEQYF	TGTGCCAGCAGTGAAGCGCCATCGGCTAGCGTCTCCTACGAGCAGTACTTC
TRBV27	TRBJ2-5	.	.	CASSPSDWTSYQETQYF	TGTGCCAGCAGTCCCTCTGATTGGACATCGTACCAAGAGACCCAGTACTTC
TRBV7-9	TRBJ2-7	once	.	CASSPGVDEQYF	TGTGCCAGCAGCCCCGGGGTGGATGAGCAGTACTTC
TRBV30	TRBJ2-7	.	.	CACRPGSNEQYF	TGTGCCTGCCGCCCGGGGAGCAACGAGCAGTACTTC
TRBV19	TRBJ2-1	.	TRBD2	CASSIDAGTSGQEEFF	TGTGCCAGTAGTATAGATGCCGGGACTAGCGGTCAAGAGGAGTTCTTC
TRBV27	TRBJ2-7	once	TRBD1	CASSPGTGPYEQYF	TGTGCCAGCAGTCCGGGGACAGGGCCTTACGAGCAGTACTTC
TRBV27	TRBJ2-3	.	.	CASSSTDTQYF	TGTGCCAGCAGCTCGACAGATACGCAGTATTTT
TRBV5-1	TRBJ2-1	.	TRBD2	CASSLRLAGGSSYNEQFF	TGCGCCAGCAGCTTGAGACTAGCGGGAGGGAGCTCCTACAATGAGCAGTTCTTC
TRBV5-1	TRBJ2-5	.	.	CASSLAQGRIETQYF	TGCGCCAGCAGCTTGGCCCAGGGGCGCATAGAGACCCAGTACTTC
TRBV6-5	TRBJ2-7	.	TRBD1	CASSYGTGGYEQYF	TGTGCCAGCAGCTACGGGACAGGCGGCTACGAGCAGTACTTC
TRBV15	TRBJ2-7	.	.	CATSRESGSYEQYF	TGTGCCACCAGCAGAGAGAGCGGCTCCTACGAGCAGTACTTC
TRBV21-1	TRBJ2-7	.	.	CASSQLLLAVRIEQYF	TGTGCCAGCAGTCAACTGCTACTAGCGGTGAGGATCGAGCAGTACTTC
TRBV9	TRBJ2-1	.	.	CASSGTGTEQFF	TGTGCCAGCAGCGGTACAGGGACTGAGCAGTTCTTC
TRBV27	TRBJ1-6	.	TRBD1	CASSLSRTGASPLHF	TGTGCCAGCAGTTTATCTAGGACAGGGGCTTCACCCCTCCACTTT
TRBV5-4	TRBJ2-5	.	TRBD2	CASSFKAGGPPETQYF	TGTGCCAGCAGCTTCAAGGCGGGAGGACCCCCGGAGACCCAGTACTTC
TRBV4-1	TRBJ2-5	.	TRBD2	CASSTFGLAEQETQYF	TGCGCCAGCAGCACCTTCGGACTAGCGGAACAAGAGACCCAGTACTTC
TRBV11-3	TRBJ2-1	.	TRBD2	CASSPTSGSISSYNEQFF	TGTGCCAGCAGCCCGACTAGCGGATCAATTAGCTCCTACAATGAGCAGTTCTTC
TRBV11-2	TRBJ2-6	.	TRBD2	CATTSGRASGGANVLTF	TGTGCCACCACATCCGGGAGGGCCTCGGGGGGGGCCAACGTCCTGACTTTC
TRBV21-1	TRBJ2-5	.	.	CASQRQGRETQYF	TGTGCCAGCCAAAGACAGGGCAGAGAGACCCAGTACTTC
TRBV6-1	TRBJ2-1	.	.	CASSEGARSNEQFF	TGTGCCAGCAGTGAAGGCGCTAGATCAAATGAGCAGTTCTTC
TRBV5-1	TRBJ2-5	.	.	CASKINQETQYF	TGCGCCAGCAAAATCAACCAAGAGACCCAGTACTTC
TRBV25-1	TRBJ2-7	once	.	CASSISYEQYF	TGTGCCAGCAGTATATCTTACGAGCAGTACTTC
TRBV7-2	TRBJ2-3	.	TRBD2	CASSLAVLAGASDTQYF	TGTGCCAGCAGCTTAGCGGTCCTAGCGGGAGCTTCAGATACGCAGTATTTT
TRBV5-6	TRBJ2-3	.	.	CASSPPSTDTQYF	TGTGCCAGCAGCCCCCCTAGCACAGATACGCAGTATTTT
TRBV4-3	TRBJ2-2	.	TRBD1	CASSQAQGTGELFF	TGCGCCAGCAGCCAAGCACAGGGGACCGGGGAGCTGTTTTTT
TRBV4-3	TRBJ2-1	once	TRBD2	CASSPPGLAGGPDGNNEQFF	TGCGCCAGCAGCCCCCCCGGGCTAGCGGGAGGGCCAGATGGGAACAATGAGCAGTTCTTC
TRBV5-8	TRBJ2-7	once	.	CASSLSFAYEQYF	TGTGCCAGCAGCTTGAGTTTCGCCTACGAGCAGTACTTC
TRBV28	TRBJ2-7	once	.	CASSWGVSYEQYF	TGTGCCAGCAGTTGGGGGGTCTCCTACGAGCAGTACTTC
TRBV10-3	TRBJ2-7	.	.	CAISETTGPPYEQYF	TGTGCCATCAGTGAGACAACAGGGCCCCCCTACGAGCAGTACTTC
TRBV29-1	TRBJ2-1	.	TRBD2	CSGGTSGINEQFF	TGCAGCGGGGGGACTAGCGGGATCAATGAGCAGTTCTTC
TRBV5-6	TRBJ2-7	.	TRBD2	CASSLPTSGPWEQYF	TGTGCCAGCAGCTTGCCGACTAGCGGACCGTGGGAGCAGTACTTC
TRBV27	TRBJ1-5	.	.	CASSFAGSNQPQHF	TGTGCCAGCAGTTTTGCGGGGTCTAATCAGCCCCAGCATTTT
TRBV7-2	TRBJ1-5	.	TRBD1	CASSLATGGNQPQHF	TGTGCCAGCAGCTTAGCAACAGGGGGCAATCAGCCCCAGCATTTT
TRBV4-1	TRBJ1-6	.	TRBD1	CASSQTTGQENSPLHF	TGCGCCAGCAGCCAAACGACGGGACAGGAAAATTCACCCCTCCACTTT
TRBV19	TRBJ2-1	.	.	CASCPGRLYNEQFF	TGTGCCAGTTGTCCAGGGAGACTCTACAATGAGCAGTTCTTC
TRBV6-6	TRBJ2-3	once	.	CASSVGDTQYF	TGTGCCAGCAGTGTTGGTGATACGCAGTATTTT
TRBV27	TRBJ1-2	.	.	CASRREEPNYGYTF	TGTGCCAGCAGGCGGGAGGAGCCTAACTATGGCTACACCTTC
TRBV6-5	TRBJ2-7	.	.	CASSPSRDNYEQYF	TGTGCCAGCAGTCCCTCGCGGGACAACTACGAGCAGTACTTC